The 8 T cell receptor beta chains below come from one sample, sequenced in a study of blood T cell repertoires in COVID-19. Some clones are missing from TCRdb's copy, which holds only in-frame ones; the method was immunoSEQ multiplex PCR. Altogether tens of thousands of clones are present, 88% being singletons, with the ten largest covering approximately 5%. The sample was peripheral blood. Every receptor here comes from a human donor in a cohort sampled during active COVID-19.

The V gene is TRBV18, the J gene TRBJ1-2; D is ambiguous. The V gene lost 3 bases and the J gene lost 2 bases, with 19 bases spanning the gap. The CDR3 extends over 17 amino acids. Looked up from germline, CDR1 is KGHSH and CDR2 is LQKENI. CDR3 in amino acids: CASSPWSEGFGNYGYTF. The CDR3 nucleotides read TGTGCCAGCTCACCTTGGTCAGAAGGTTTCGGGAACTATGGCTACACCTTC.

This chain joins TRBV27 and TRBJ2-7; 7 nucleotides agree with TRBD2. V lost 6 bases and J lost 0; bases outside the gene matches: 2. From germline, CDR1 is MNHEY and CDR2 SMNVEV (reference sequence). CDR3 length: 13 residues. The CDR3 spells CASRASGSYEQYF. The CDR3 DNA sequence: TGTGCCAGCAGGGCTAGCGGCTCCTACGAGCAGTACTTC.

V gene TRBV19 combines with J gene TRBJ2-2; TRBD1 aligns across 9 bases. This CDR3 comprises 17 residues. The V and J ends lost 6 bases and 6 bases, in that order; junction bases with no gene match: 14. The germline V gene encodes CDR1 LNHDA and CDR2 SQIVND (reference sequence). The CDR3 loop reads CASRPFIGTGIAGELFF. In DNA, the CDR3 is TGTGCCAGTAGACCCTTTATCGGGACAGGGATCGCCGGGGAGCTGTTTTTT. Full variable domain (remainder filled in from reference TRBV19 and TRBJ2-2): DGGITQSPKYLFRKEGQNVTLSCEQNLNHDAMYWYRQDPGQGLRLIYYSQIVNDFQKGDIAEGYSVSREKKESFPLTVTSAQKNPTAFYLCASRPFIGTGIAGELFFGEGSRLTVL.

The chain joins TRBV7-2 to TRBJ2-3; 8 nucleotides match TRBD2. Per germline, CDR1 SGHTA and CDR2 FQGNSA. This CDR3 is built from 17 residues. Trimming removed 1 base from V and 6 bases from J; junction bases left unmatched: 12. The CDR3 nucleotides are TGTGCCAGCAGCTTAGAGGGTCTAGCGGGCGCCGGGGATACGCAGTATTTT. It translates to CASSLEGLAGAGDTQYF.

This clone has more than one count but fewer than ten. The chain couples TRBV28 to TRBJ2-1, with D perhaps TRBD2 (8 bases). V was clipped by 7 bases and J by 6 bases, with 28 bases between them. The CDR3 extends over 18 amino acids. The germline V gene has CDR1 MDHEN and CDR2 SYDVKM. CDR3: CASMKNRGGDSLSNEQFF. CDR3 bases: TGTGCCAGCATGAAGAATCGGGGGGGGGACAGCCTGTCCAATGAGCAGTTCTTC.

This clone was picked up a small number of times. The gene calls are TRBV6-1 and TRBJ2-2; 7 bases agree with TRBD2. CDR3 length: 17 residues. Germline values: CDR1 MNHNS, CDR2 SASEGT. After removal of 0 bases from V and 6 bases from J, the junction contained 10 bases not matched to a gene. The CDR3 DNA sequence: TGTGCCAGCAGTGAAGCGCTCGGCGGGAGTAGATCCGGGGAGCTGTTTTTT. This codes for CASSEALGGSRSGELFF.

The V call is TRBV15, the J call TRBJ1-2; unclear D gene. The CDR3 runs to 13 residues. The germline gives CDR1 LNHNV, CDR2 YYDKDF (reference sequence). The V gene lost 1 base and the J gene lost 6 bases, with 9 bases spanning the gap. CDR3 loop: CATSRAVSDGYTF. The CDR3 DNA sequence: TGTGCCACCAGCAGAGCGGTTTCGGATGGCTACACCTTC.

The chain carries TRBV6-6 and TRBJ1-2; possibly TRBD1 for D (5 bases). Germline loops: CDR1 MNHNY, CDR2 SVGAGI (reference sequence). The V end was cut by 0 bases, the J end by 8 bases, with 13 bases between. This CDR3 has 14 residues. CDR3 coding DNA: TGTGCCAGCAGTTACTCGGGGGGGGAGAGGGGCTACACCTTC. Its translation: CASSYSGGERGYTF.